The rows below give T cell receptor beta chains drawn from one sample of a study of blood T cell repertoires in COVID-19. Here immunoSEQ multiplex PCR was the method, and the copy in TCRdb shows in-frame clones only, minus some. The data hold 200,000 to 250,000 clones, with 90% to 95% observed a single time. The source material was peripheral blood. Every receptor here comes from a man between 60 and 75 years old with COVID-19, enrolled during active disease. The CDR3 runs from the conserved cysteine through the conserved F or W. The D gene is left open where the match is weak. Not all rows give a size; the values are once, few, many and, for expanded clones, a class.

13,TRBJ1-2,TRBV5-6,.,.,CASSLNRDYGYTF,TGTGCCAGCAGCTTAAACAGGGACTATGGCTACACCTTC
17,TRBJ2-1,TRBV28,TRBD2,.,CASDPLEAAGGVGEQFF,TGTGCCAGCGACCCCTTAGAAGCAGCGGGAGGGGTCGGTGAGCAGTTCTTC
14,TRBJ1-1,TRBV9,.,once,CASSPQGRDTEAFF,TGTGCCAGCAGCCCTCAGGGTCGGGACACTGAAGCTTTCTTT
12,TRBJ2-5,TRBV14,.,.,CASSQGRETQYF,TGTGCCAGCAGCCAAGGTCGGGAGACCCAGTACTTC
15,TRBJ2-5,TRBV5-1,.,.,CASSLVAGAQETQYF,TGCGCCAGCAGCTTGGTGGCAGGGGCTCAAGAGACCCAGTACTTC
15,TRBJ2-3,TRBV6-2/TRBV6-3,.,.,CASSYRGAGTDTQYF,TGTGCCAGCAGTTATAGGGGTGCGGGCACAGATACGCAGTATTTT
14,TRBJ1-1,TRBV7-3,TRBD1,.,CASSADRGRTEAFF,TGTGCCAGCAGCGCGGACAGGGGAAGGACTGAAGCTTTCTTT
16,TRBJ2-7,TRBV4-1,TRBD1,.,CASSPIGTGRQNEQYF,TGCGCCAGCAGCCCAATAGGGACAGGGCGCCAGAACGAGCAGTACTTC
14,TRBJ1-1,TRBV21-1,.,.,CASSMGHLNTEAFF,TGTGCCAGCAGCATGGGACACCTGAACACTGAAGCTTTCTTT
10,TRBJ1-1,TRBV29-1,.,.,CSVRGTEAFF,TGCAGCGTTAGGGGGACTGAAGCTTTCTTT
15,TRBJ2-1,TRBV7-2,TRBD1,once,CASSLTGTGGREQFF,TGTGCCAGCAGCTTAACTGGGACAGGGGGCAGGGAGCAGTTCTTC
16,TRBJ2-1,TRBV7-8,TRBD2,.,CASSLRREGLYNEQFF,TGTGCCAGCAGCTTACGGCGGGAGGGCCTTTATAATGAGCAGTTCTTC
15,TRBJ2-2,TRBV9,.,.,CASSVDRVGTGELFF,TGTGCCAGCAGCGTAGACAGGGTGGGCACCGGGGAGCTGTTTTTT
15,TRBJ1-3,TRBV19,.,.,CASTRGLLKGNTIYF,TGTGCCAGTACCCGAGGGCTGCTGAAGGGAAACACCATATATTTT
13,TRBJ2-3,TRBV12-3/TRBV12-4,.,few,CASSSQEAGTQYF,TGTGCCAGCAGTTCCCAAGAAGCGGGTACGCAGTATTTT